This T cell receptor (beta chain) came from a study of T-cell reconstitution after alpha-beta-depleted transplantation in children. The library targeted TCRbeta and was prepared with unique molecular identifiers. One entry per CDR3 protein results from TCRdb running MiXCR on the PCR reads. The sample has about 160,000 distinct CDR3 sequences, 11% seen once. At least ten counts were recorded for this clonotype. Its antigen is still unknown. From germline, CDR1 is MNHEY and CDR2 SMNVEV (reference sequence). This CDR3 comprises 15 residues. Trimming left V 5 bases short and J 6 bases short, with 18 bases between. Study outcomes and limitations: Newly made T cells mostly supplied T-cell counts and diversity one year after transplant. TCRbeta diversity was high at day 60 in some patients (a result of surviving recipient T cells and thymic progenitors). Two months or so post-transplant, alpha-beta T cells reportedly derived from several hundred expanded graft clones.

The chain couples TRBV27 to TRBJ2-3, with D hard to call. The starting material was PBMCs, obtained before TCRalphabeta/CD19-depleted stem cell transplant. The origin of this receptor is a boy aged 2 to 10 with acute myeloid leukemia, due to receive a stem cell transplant. CDR3 residues: CASSDYLTARDTQYF. The CDR3 DNA reads as TGTGCCAGCAGTGATTATCTGACGGCGCGGGATACGCAGTATTTT.